This TCR beta chain was sequenced for a study of shared clonotypes between healthy human individuals. General study results and limits: Deeper or shallower sequencing was expected to change how clonotypes are shared among donors.

The CDR3 covers 14 residues. V shed 3 bases and J 4 bases; nucleotides not matched to a gene: 6. Looked up from germline, CDR1 is KGHSH and CDR2 is LQKENI. Several immunoSEQ 96-well plates shared each subset's DNA, each plate a replicate. Input per replicate PCR of unsorted PBMC was 300 ng DNA, corresponding to 25,000 to 30,000 T cell genomes. Clones were sequenced by immunoSEQ multiplex PCR, and TCRdb holds only the in-frame ones, with some missing. This sample has around 430,000 clones, with roughly three quarters found just once. Each donor was a Caucasian adult residing in Nashville, Tennessee. About this clone: Its antigen is currently unknown.

The rearrangement links TRBV18 to TRBJ2-7; TRBD1 agrees at 7 bases. The sequence derives from a woman aged 35 to 49 in good health. Some clones in this sample may be carry-over from other donors' samples. Material for sequencing was PBMCs. CDR3 sequence reads: CASSPGTANYEQYF. CDR3 DNA: TGTGCCAGCTCACCCGGGACAGCTAATTACGAGCAGTACTTC. Drawing the rest from reference TRBV18 and TRBJ2-7, the complete variable domain is NAGVMQNPRHLVRRRGQEARLRCSPMKGHSHVYWYRQLPEEGLKFMVYLQKENIIDESGMPKERFSAEFPKEGPSILRIQQVVRGDSAAYFCASSPGTANYEQYFGPGTRLTVT.